This T cell receptor beta chain was observed in a study of CD8+CD57+ T cells in acquired aplastic anemia (dated by TCRdb to 2016 to 2019). About the study as a whole: Extracted DNA from sorted CD4+ and CD8+ cells averaged approximately 3.4 ug, ranging from roughly 0.2 to 30 ug. An average of approximately 10 million reads for CD4+ cells and 11.0 million reads for CD8+ cells was obtained from healthy donor samples. The paper's findings and limits, for the study overall: Roughly 30 CD8+ CDR3 sequences were shared between patients and controls but appeared highly expressed in patients and within their immunodominant clones. CD8+ Simpson's diversity did not differ significantly between patients and healthy controls (P=0.060).

TCR repertoires of sorted CD4+ and CD8+ blood T cells from severe aplastic anemia patients and healthy subjects were deep-sequenced in the study. Ficoll-Paque density gradient centrifugation was used to isolate peripheral blood mononuclear cells. CD4+ and CD8+ T cells were sorted by FACS or magnetic beads before DNA extraction. This clonotype was counted many times. Its recognized antigen is unknown. No much larger clone is present one base from it, and per-base qualities are unavailable. Unmatched junction bases come to 10, with V trimmed by 4 bases and J by 7 bases. The CDR3 measures 16 amino acids from cysteine to phenylalanine. Just the 48-base CDR3 DNA is kept, in frame starting at base 1. Taken from the germline V gene, the CDR1 and CDR2 loops are SGHRS and YFSETQ. Genomic DNA served as template for TCR beta VDJ combination and CDR3 sequence profiling. An Illumina HiSeq 2000 was the platform used for TCR repertoire sequencing. For the original study's pipeline: Repertoire assessment relied on Simpson's diversity index, CDR3 size and DJ length profiles, and TRBV/TRBJ rearrangement plots. The immunodominant clone was defined as the most abundant DNA sequence in deep sequencing data. CDR3 amino acid sequences were checked for sharing between subjects and were compared against published repertoires and the VDJdb database. The public reads were reanalyzed by TCRdb: fastp trimming at Q25, MiXCR alignment, in-frame beta chains only. Rows matching on CDR3 protein sequence are summarized as one entry with the most common DNA and genes. The V and J calls follow TCRdb's processing rather than the paper's. This sample has under 150,000 distinct CDR3 sequences in its table, and less than 45% of those were observed once. 8% to 9% of the sample comes from the top ten.

Recombination connected TRBV5-1 to TRBJ2-1; TRBD2 matches 11 bases in the middle. This clonotype was obtained from a human donor in good health, serving as a control. The sample was sorted CD4+, CD8+, or CD8+CD57+ T cells (not recorded which) from PBMCs. The bases read TGCGCCAGCAGCACGGTAGCGGGGGGGGTGGCGAATGAGCAGTTCTTC. Translation gives CASSTVAGGVANEQFF.